Below are 15 T cell receptor beta chains sequenced from a single sample in a study of OX40 agonist ivuxolimab in advanced cancers. Sequencing was performed with immunoSEQ multiplex PCR; in TCRdb, only in-frame clones are kept and a portion is missing. Found here are approximately 66,000 clones, 86% of them singletons; the top ten hold roughly 0.75%. Here the sequenced sample was CD4+ or CD8+ T cells sorted from blood, taken in a trial of the OX40 agonist ivuxolimab. The source is an adult with an advanced solid tumor such as melanoma, head and neck, liver or kidney cancer.

CDR3 amino acids: CASSKRQGATGELFF. As DNA, the CDR3 is TGCGCCAGCAGCAAAAGACAGGGGGCCACCGGGGAGCTGTTTTTT. The J gene is TRBJ2-2, the V gene TRBV5-1, with TRBD1 matching over 10 bases. Germline trimming cut 4 bases from V and 4 bases from J; bases unmatched to any gene: 4. This CDR3 has 15 amino acids. Germline assignment: CDR1 SGHRS and CDR2 YFSETQ.

The chain is built from TRBV30 and TRBJ1-3; D is uncertain. CDR1 is GTSNPN and CDR2 is SVGIG in the germline V gene (reference sequence). This CDR3 is built from 12 residues. The V gene lost 7 bases and the J gene lost 0 bases, with 7 bases spanning the gap. CDR3: CAFLFSGNTIYF. In DNA form, the CDR3 reads TGTGCCTTCCTTTTCTCTGGAAACACCATATATTTT.

The rearrangement joins TRBV6-1 to TRBJ2-7, with D perhaps matching TRBD1 (5 bases). CDR1 MNHNS and CDR2 SASEGT come from the germline V gene. V lost 5 bases to trimming and J lost 0 bases, with 11 bases between them. The CDR3 covers 14 residues. This chain's CDR3 is CASSPRQPSYEQYF. Here the CDR3 DNA reads TGTGCCAGCAGTCCCCGACAGCCCTCCTACGAGCAGTACTTC.

The gene calls are TRBV14 and TRBJ2-5; 10 positions agree with TRBD2. Germline values: CDR1 SGHDN, CDR2 FVKESK. The CDR3 covers 16 residues. V trimming: 0 bases; J trimming: 3 bases; junction bases outside the gene matches: 4. The DNA of the CDR3 is TGTGCCAGCAGCCAAGAACTAGCGGGACCTGAAGAGACCCAGTACTTC. Encoded protein: CASSQELAGPEETQYF.

This chain connects TRBV28 to TRBJ2-1; TRBD2 might be the D (6 bases). V was trimmed by 7 bases and J by 2 bases, leaving 21 bases between them. The CDR3 runs 17 residues. Per germline, CDR1 MDHEN and CDR2 SYDVKM. CDR3 coding DNA: TGTGCCAGCATTTCCGCGGGACGGATAACTACCTACAATGAGCAGTTCTTC. Translating it yields CASISAGRITTYNEQFF.

This clone was found once. The V call is TRBV9, the J call TRBJ1-2; a possible D gene is TRBD1 (6 bases). The V end was cut by 2 bases, the J end by 8 bases, with 13 bases between. Germline loops: CDR1 SGDLS, CDR2 YYNGEE. This CDR3 spans 13 amino acids. In DNA form, the CDR3 reads TGTGCCAGCAGCGTTATCCCAGGGGACGGCTACACCTTC. Protein product: CASSVIPGDGYTF.

This chain joins TRBV6-1 and TRBJ1-2; D gene ambiguous. Germline lookup yields CDR1 MNHNS and CDR2 SASEGT. Deletions cut 3 bases from V and 8 bases from J, with 10 bases between. The CDR3 has 12 residues. The CDR3 reads CASSDRLGGYTF. The CDR3 DNA sequence: TGTGCCAGCAGTGATCGGCTGGGGGGCTACACCTTC.

This chain links TRBV5-1 with TRBJ2-7, with 9 bases fitting TRBD2. V dropped 3 bases and J dropped 4; count of bases not matched to a gene: 2. The V gene's germline CDR1 is SGHRS and CDR2 YFSETQ. The CDR3 is 13 residues long. This chain's CDR3 is CASSSSGAYEQYF. The CDR3 nucleotides are TGCGCCAGCAGCTCTAGCGGGGCTTACGAGCAGTACTTC.

The chain has TRBV19 and TRBJ2-5; 10 nucleotides match TRBD2. CDR3 length: 15 residues. Losses at the gene ends were 3 bases for V and 4 bases for J; bases not matched to a gene: 5. Germline V CDR1 and CDR2: LNHDA, SQIVND (reference sequence). The CDR3 region is CASSMIASGGETQYF. For the CDR3, the DNA is TGTGCCAGTAGTATGATTGCTAGCGGGGGAGAGACCCAGTACTTC.

The chain links TRBV25-1 to TRBJ1-2; tentative D call: TRBD1 (6 bases). Germline lookup yields CDR1 MGHDK and CDR2 SYGVNS. The V end lost 1 base, the J end lost 2 bases, and 11 bases lay between the germline ends. CDR3 length equals 15 residues. The CDR3, as DNA: TGTGCCAGCAGTGAATCGGGGGCGCGGAACTATGGCTACACCTTC. Translation: CASSESGARNYGYTF.

The chain combines TRBV21-1 with TRBJ2-6; the table's D call, TRBD1, has no DNA check behind it. TRBV21-1 is a recognized pseudogene. The CDR3 totals 18 residues. CDR3 in amino acids: CASSKGGQASSGANVLTF. The CDR3, as DNA: TGTGCCAGCAGCAAAGGAGGACAGGCGAGCTCTGGGGCCAACGTCCTGACTTTC.

The rearrangement uses TRBV5-4 and TRBJ2-7; D gene ambiguous. Trimming pared 1 base from V and 5 bases from J, leaving 7 bases between. Germline V gene data show CDR1 as SGHNT and CDR2 as YYREEE (reference sequence). CDR3 length: 12 amino acids. CDR3 DNA sequence: TGTGCCAGCAGCTTGCCCAGTAACGAGCAGTACTTC. As protein: CASSLPSNEQYF.

This clone was seen a single time. This CDR3 reads CASTQGPRWEQYF. In DNA, the CDR3 is TGTGCCAGCACCCAAGGGCCCCGGTGGGAGCAGTACTTC. This chain uses TRBV6-6 with TRBJ2-7; D remains unclear. The V gene's germline CDR1 is MNHNY and CDR2 SVGAGI (reference sequence). The V and J ends lost 7 bases and 7 bases respectively, with 17 bases between them. The length of the CDR3 is 13 residues.

In its sample, this clone was seen a few times. The gene calls are TRBV6-5 and TRBJ2-2, with D possibly being TRBD1 (6 bases). Germline V gene data show CDR1 as MNHEY and CDR2 as SVGAGI. The CDR3 is 14 amino acids. The V and J ends lost 8 bases and 1 base respectively, with 11 bases between them. The CDR3 DNA reads TGTGCCAGCTCTCTCAGGGGGAACACCGGGGAGCTGTTTTTT. Residues: CASSLRGNTGELFF.

The CDR3 bases are TGTGCCAGCAGTGACAGGATCGTGAACACTGAAGCTTTCTTT. It yields the protein CASSDRIVNTEAFF. This chain connects TRBV6-6 to TRBJ1-1; a weak D match, TRBD1 (6 bases). CDR3 length: 14 residues. Trimming shortened V by 5 bases and J by 0 bases, and 10 bases separated the two germline ends. The V gene's germline CDR1 is MNHNY and CDR2 SVGAGI (reference sequence).